A single T cell receptor (beta chain) is shown here with its context. Ten or more counts support this clonotype. Its antigen has not been determined. No base qualities exist here, and no much larger clone lies one base off it. Total RNA was extracted from the cultured T cells using TRIzol reagent. 5' rapid amplification of cDNA ends (5'RACE) was the method used to amplify TCRbeta libraries from the RNA. Before sequencing, library concentration and integrity were assessed using Qubit, an Agilent instrument, and quantitative PCR. Qualified libraries were sequenced on Illumina HiSeq or MiSeq by a commercial service provider. Per the original workflow: TCR sequences in each sample were identified using MiXCR version 1.8.2. Qualified clones required a CDR3 longer than four amino acids, an in-frame nucleotide length, and no stop codon. An effective read was defined as a read containing the complete CDR3 structure. Validation of expanded clones was performed by RT-PCR with 24 Vbeta primers, GeneScan spectratyping, and Sanger sequencing. TCRdb reanalyzed the raw reads on its own, using fastp at Q25 for trimming and MiXCR for clone calling, and kept in-frame beta chains. Here each entry gathers all rows of one CDR3 protein and keeps the most common genes and DNA. TCRdb, not the authors, supplied the V and J calls. A total of about 9,800 distinct CDR3 sequences appear in this sample, 43% of them only once. 55% to 60% of the sample comes from the top ten.

The CDR3 covers 16 residues, taking in both the cysteine and the phenylalanine. Just the 48-base CDR3 DNA is kept, in frame starting at base 1. CDR1 and CDR2, per the germline V gene, are SGHRS and YFSETQ. V lost 0 bases and J lost 5 bases, and the count of bases not matched to a germline gene is 8. The data are from a study of T cell repertoires and leukemia-associated antigens (dated by TCRdb to 2018 to 2020). In the study overall: Per sample, about 5.1 to 7 million read pairs and about 3 to 5.0 million effective reads were obtained, for about 15 million effective reads in total. Using in vitro peptide stimulation of healthy T cells, the study set out to figure out what antigen is recognized by a TCR Vbeta21 clone that had previously been found in CML patients. The paper as a whole reports these results and caveats: The antigen specificity and function of the expanded clones were not directly tested and needed further investigation. The four groups showed no significant differences in numbers of Vbeta genes (about 60), Jbeta genes (approximately 15), VDJ rearrangements, or unique CDR3s.

As a first step, the CD3+ T cells were left to rest overnight in RPMI 1640 lacking fetal bovine serum, at under 3 million cells/mL. Following the manufacturer's instructions, MACS immunomagnetic beads were used to pull CD3+ T cells out of the PBMCs. The sequence derives from a female donor in good health. In this chain, TRBV5-1 is recombined with TRBJ2-1, with 7 central nucleotides matching TRBD2. The sequencing input was CD3+ T cells sorted from blood and cultured. The nucleotides read TGCGCCAGCAGCTTGGAGCTAGCGGCCACTCACAATGAGCAGTTCTTC. It is translated as CASSLELAATHNEQFF.